Detailed here is one T cell receptor beta chain. The antigen is not known. These data originate in a study of cytomegalovirus exposure and HLA in healthy donors. Broader study findings: Reports showed the classifier diagnosing cytomegalovirus status with high specificity and sensitivity.

Profiled with immunoSEQ multiplex PCR; TCRdb holds only in-frame clones, not every one. The sample consists of 120,000 or so clones, more than 70% of them appearing once. Germline V CDR1 and CDR2: SGHNT, YYREEE (reference sequence). V was trimmed by 0 bases and J by 2 bases, leaving 9 bases between them. The CDR3 is 15 residues long. The specimen was PBMCs. This sequence was found in a man aged 18 to 30 in good health and CMV-seronegative. The chain employs TRBV5-4 and TRBJ1-5; the D gene is possibly TRBD1 (6 bases). For the CDR3, the DNA is TGTGCCAGCAGCTTGGAGGGGGATGGCAATCAGCCCCAGCATTTT. It is translated as CASSLEGDGNQPQHF.